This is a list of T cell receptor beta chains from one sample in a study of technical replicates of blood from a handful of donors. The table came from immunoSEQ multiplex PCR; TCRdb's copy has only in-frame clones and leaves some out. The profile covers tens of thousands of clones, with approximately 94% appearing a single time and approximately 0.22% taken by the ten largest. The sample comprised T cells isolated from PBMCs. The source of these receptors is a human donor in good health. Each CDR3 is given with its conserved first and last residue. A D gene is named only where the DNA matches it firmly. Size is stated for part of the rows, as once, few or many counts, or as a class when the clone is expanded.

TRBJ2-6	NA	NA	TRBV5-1	CASNRGAPGANVLTF	TGCGCCAGCAACCGGGGGGCCCCTGGGGCCAACGTCCTGACTTTC
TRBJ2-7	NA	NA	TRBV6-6	CASSLKSTGSYEQYF	TGTGCCAGCAGCCTCAAATCCACAGGTTCCTACGAGCAGTACTTC
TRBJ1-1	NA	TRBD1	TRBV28	CASSTPKAGGATEAFF	TGTGCCAGCAGTACTCCTAAAGCAGGGGGCGCGACTGAAGCTTTCTTT
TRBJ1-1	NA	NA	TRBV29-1	CSGKIGTFVEAFF	TGCAGCGGCAAGATCGGGACTTTCGTTGAAGCTTTCTTT
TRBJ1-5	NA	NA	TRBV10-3	CAISETTYIQGEQPQHF	TGTGCCATCAGTGAGACAACCTATATACAGGGAGAGCAGCCCCAGCATTTT
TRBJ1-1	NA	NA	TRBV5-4	CASSLATLNTEAFF	TGTGCCAGCAGCTTGGCGACACTGAACACTGAAGCTTTCTTT
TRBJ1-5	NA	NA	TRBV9	CASSVTGQSNQPQHF	TGTGCCAGCAGCGTAACTGGACAGAGCAATCAGCCCCAGCATTTT
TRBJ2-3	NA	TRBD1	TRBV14	CASSQVDRDMPPVHTDTQYF	TGTGCCAGCAGCCAAGTCGACAGGGATATGCCCCCTGTTCACACAGATACGCAGTATTTT
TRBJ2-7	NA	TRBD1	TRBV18	CASSPGTGSYEQYF	TGTGCCAGCTCACCAGGGACAGGGTCCTACGAGCAGTACTTC
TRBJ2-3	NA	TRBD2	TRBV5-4	CASSWGLTSIRRSTDTQYF	TGTGCCAGCAGCTGGGGACTAACGTCAATTCGCCGCTCCACAGATACGCAGTATTTT
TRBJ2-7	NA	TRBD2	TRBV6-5	CASSYGLAGAYYEQYF	TGTGCCAGCAGTTACGGACTAGCGGGGGCTTACTACGAGCAGTACTTC
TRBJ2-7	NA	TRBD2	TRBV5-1	CASSSVAGGQYEQYF	TGCGCCAGCAGCTCTGTAGCGGGAGGGCAGTACGAGCAGTACTTC
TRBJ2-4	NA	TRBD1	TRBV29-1	CSVDEPGQGSRANIQYF	TGCAGCGTCGACGAGCCGGGACAGGGAAGTCGGGCAAACATTCAGTACTTC
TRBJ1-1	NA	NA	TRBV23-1	CASSQSALMFGTEAFF	TGCGCCAGCAGTCAATCGGCCCTTATGTTTGGCACTGAAGCTTTCTTT
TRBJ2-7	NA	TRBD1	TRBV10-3	CAINTGQGAYEQYF	TGTGCCATCAATACGGGACAGGGGGCCTACGAGCAGTACTTC
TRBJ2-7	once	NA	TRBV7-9	CASSLRYEQYF	TGTGCCAGCAGCTTACGTTACGAGCAGTACTTC
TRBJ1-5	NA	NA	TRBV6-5	CASSYRGADQPQHF	TGTGCCAGCAGTTATCGGGGGGCGGATCAGCCCCAGCATTTT
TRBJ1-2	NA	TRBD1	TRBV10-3	CAISADRGLNYGYTF	TGTGCCATCAGTGCCGACAGGGGGCTTAACTATGGCTACACCTTC
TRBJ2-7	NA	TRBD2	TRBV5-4	CASSNGLAGAYEQYF	TGTGCCAGCAGCAATGGACTAGCGGGAGCCTACGAGCAGTACTTC
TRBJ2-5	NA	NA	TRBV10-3	CAINPGEVKETQYF	TGTGCCATCAATCCGGGAGAGGTCAAAGAGACCCAGTACTTC
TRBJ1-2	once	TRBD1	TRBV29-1	CSTGQAYYGYTF	TGCAGCACCGGACAGGCCTACTATGGCTACACCTTC
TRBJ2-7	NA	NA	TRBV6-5	CASSYGISLRREQYF	TGTGCCAGCAGTTACGGAATTAGCTTAAGACGCGAGCAGTACTTC
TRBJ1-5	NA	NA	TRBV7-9	CASTLGQGSNQPQHF	TGTGCCAGCACTTTAGGGCAGGGAAGCAATCAGCCCCAGCATTTT
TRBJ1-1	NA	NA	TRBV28	CASSFVRASWEAEAFF	TGTGCCAGCAGTTTCGTCAGGGCTAGTTGGGAGGCTGAAGCTTTCTTT
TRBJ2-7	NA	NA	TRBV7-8	CASSLETGERYEQYF	TGTGCCAGCAGCTTGGAGACAGGAGAGAGGTACGAGCAGTACTTC
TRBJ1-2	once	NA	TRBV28	CASSSYPGTSDDYGYTF	TGTGCCAGCAGTTCTTACCCGGGTACCTCAGATGACTATGGCTACACCTTC
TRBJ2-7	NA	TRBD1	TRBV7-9	CASSGGQGPFYEQYF	TGTGCCAGCAGCGGGGGACAGGGACCCTTCTACGAGCAGTACTTC
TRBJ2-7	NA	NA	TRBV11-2	CASSRGNPDLIQYF	TGTGCCAGCAGCCGAGGGAACCCGGACCTGATTCAGTACTTC
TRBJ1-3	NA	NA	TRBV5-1	CASSGGVSGNTIYF	TGCGCCAGCAGCGGCGGGGTATCTGGAAACACCATATATTTT
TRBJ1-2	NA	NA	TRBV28	CASRDDSVIPSNYGYTF	TGTGCCAGCAGAGATGACAGCGTTATACCCTCTAACTATGGCTACACCTTC
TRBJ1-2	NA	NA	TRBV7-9	CASSLVGQNYGYTF	TGTGCCAGCAGCCTTGTTGGACAGAACTATGGCTACACCTTC
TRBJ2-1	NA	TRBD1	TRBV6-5	CASSYGDREEINEQFF	TGTGCCAGCAGTTACGGGGACAGGGAAGAGATCAATGAGCAGTTCTTC
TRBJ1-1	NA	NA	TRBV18	CASSFSDGLRGSSEAFF	TGTGCCAGCTCATTCTCTGACGGCCTAAGGGGTTCGTCTGAAGCTTTCTTT
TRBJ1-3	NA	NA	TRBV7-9	CASSVDGFSGNTIYF	TGTGCCAGCAGCGTAGACGGTTTCTCTGGAAACACCATATATTTT
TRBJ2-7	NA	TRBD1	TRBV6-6	CASSTYRDRGTYEQYF	TGTGCCAGCAGTACTTACCGGGACAGGGGAACCTACGAGCAGTACTTC